What follows are 20 T cell receptor beta chains derived from one specimen sequenced in a study of technical replicates of blood from several donors. Profiling relied on immunoSEQ multiplex PCR, and the TCRdb table lists in-frame clones only, not all of them. The sample lists some 79,000 clones, 91% occurring once. The specimen was T cells isolated from PBMCs. The source of these receptors is a human donor in good health. Some clones in this sample may be carry-over from other donors' samples.

This rearrangement joins TRBV29-1 to TRBJ2-2; D may be TRBD1 (6 bases). The ends were cut back, 4 bases at V and 4 bases at J, with 13 bases in the middle. This CDR3 comprises 14 residues. Germline-derived CDR1 and CDR2 are SQVTM and ANQGSEA. CDR3 residues: CSVVGQTTTGELFF. The CDR3 DNA is TGCAGCGTTGTTGGACAGACGACCACCGGGGAGCTGTTTTTT.

This chain uses TRBV2 with TRBJ2-2; 8 bases match TRBD2. V lost 6 bases to trimming and J lost 7 bases; unmatched junction nucleotides: 7. Germline V CDR1 and CDR2: SNHLY, FYNNEI. The CDR3 length is 14 residues. Here the CDR3 reads CASRPGLEVGELFF. DNA for the CDR3: TGTGCCAGCAGACCGGGACTAGAGGTCGGGGAGCTGTTTTTT. Full variable domain (missing parts from reference TRBV2 and TRBJ2-2): EPEVTQTPSHQVTQMGQEVILRCVPISNHLYFYWYRQILGQKVEFLVSFYNNEISEKSEIFDDQFSVERPDGSNFTLKIRSTKLEDSAMYFCASRPGLEVGELFFGEGSRLTVL.

V is TRBV4-1 and J is TRBJ2-7; D is possibly TRBD2 (5 bases). V lost 6 bases to trimming and J lost 7 bases, with 22 bases between them. CDR1 and CDR2 (germline): MGHRA, YSYEKL. The CDR3 totals 15 residues. The CDR3 protein is CASSLPSRLTWEQYF. The CDR3 bases are TGCGCCAGCAGTCTACCCTCCAGACTAACTTGGGAGCAGTACTTC.

This chain uses TRBV29-1 with TRBJ1-2; D is possibly TRBD1 (5 bases). Trimming stripped 4 bases from V and 3 bases from J, with 12 bases between. The CDR3 extends over 13 amino acids. Germline values: CDR1 SQVTM, CDR2 ANQGSEA. CDR3 sequence (DNA): TGCAGCGTTGGGGCAGGACAATACTATGGCTACACCTTC. Amino acid sequence: CSVGAGQYYGYTF.

The V call is TRBV10-3, the J call TRBJ2-1; 14 bases match TRBD2. CDR1 and CDR2 (germline): ENHRY, SYGVKD. V shed 2 bases and J 7 bases; nucleotides not matched to a gene: 4. CDR3 length equals 16 residues. This CDR3 reads CAISEPGLAGVNEQFF. Written as DNA, the CDR3 is TGTGCCATCAGTGAGCCGGGACTAGCGGGAGTTAATGAGCAGTTCTTC.

The genes are TRBV5-4 and TRBJ2-7; 7 nucleotides align to TRBD1. The V gene end was trimmed by 4 bases and the J gene end by 3 bases; junction bases not matched to a gene: 7. The germline V gene encodes CDR1 SGHNT and CDR2 YYREEE (reference sequence). This CDR3 region has 14 residues. CDR3 coding DNA: TGTGCCAGCAGCATAGCGACAGGGCTCTACGAGCAGTACTTC. Translated, it gives CASSIATGLYEQYF.

The chain couples TRBV4-3 to TRBJ2-7; D may match TRBD1 or TRBD2 (9 bases each). V gave up 3 bases and J gave up 3 bases, with 27 bases separating them. This CDR3 has 19 amino acids. Germline-derived CDR1 and CDR2 are LGHNA and YSLEER. CDR3 DNA: TGCGCCAGCAGCCAGTCGACAGGGGGTCGAGCGGGAGGCATCTACGAGCAGTACTTC. Translated, it gives CASSQSTGGRAGGIYEQYF.

This clone was found once. The J gene is TRBJ1-1, the V gene TRBV5-4, with TRBD1 matching over 8 bases. Germline V gene data show CDR1 as SGHNT and CDR2 as YYREEE (reference sequence). The trim removed 3 bases at V and 0 bases at J, leaving 7 bases unmatched. This CDR3 has 16 amino acids. The CDR3, as DNA: TGTGCCAGCAGCTCCGTGGACAGGGCCCTGAACACTGAAGCTTTCTTT. This codes for CASSSVDRALNTEAFF.

This clone occurred once. The rearrangement joins TRBV4-3 to TRBJ1-6; 7 positions agree with TRBD1. V gave up 5 bases and J gave up 8 bases; unmatched junction bases: 9. CDR1 and CDR2 from the germline V gene are LGHNA and YSLEER. This CDR3 is 15 amino acids long. CDR3 bases: TGCGCCAGCAGCGTGGGACAGACGTGGGATTCACCCCTCCACTTT. It is translated as CASSVGQTWDSPLHF.

The chain links TRBV7-3 to TRBJ2-2; D is perhaps TRBD2 (6 bases). CDR3 length: 15 residues. CDR1 and CDR2 from the germline V gene are SGHTA and FQGTGA. The V gene lost 0 bases and the J gene lost 3 bases, with 8 bases spanning the gap. CDR3 sequence: CASSLTGGDTGELFF. In DNA form, the CDR3 reads TGTGCCAGCAGCTTAACGGGGGGAGACACCGGGGAGCTGTTTTTT.

The genes are TRBV30 and TRBJ2-5; TRBD1 is a possible D gene (5 bases). Germline V gene data show CDR1 as GTSNPN and CDR2 as SVGIG (reference sequence). The CDR3 totals 12 residues. The germline V and J ends were trimmed by 1 base and 3 bases, with 6 bases remaining between them. The CDR3 loop is CAWSEGKETQYF. In nucleotides, the CDR3 is TGTGCCTGGAGTGAGGGGAAAGAGACCCAGTACTTC.

The chain employs TRBV6-9 and TRBJ1-2; perhaps TRBD1 as D (5 bases). V gave up 5 bases and J gave up 5 bases, with 27 bases separating them. Looked up from germline, CDR1 is MNHGY and CDR2 is SVAAGI. The CDR3 length is 18 residues. The CDR3 is CASSGLSLTGIGGYGYTF. Written as DNA, the CDR3 is TGTGCCAGCAGTGGCCTTAGTCTTACAGGAATCGGGGGGTATGGCTACACCTTC.

The rearrangement uses TRBV28 and TRBJ1-1; TRBD1 might be the D (5 bases). V was shortened by 2 bases and J by 1 base, with 11 bases between the two germline ends. CDR3 length: 15 amino acids. The germline CDR1 and CDR2 sequences are MDHEN and SYDVKM. DNA of the CDR3: TGTGCCAGCAGTTTAATCGGGGGAGGGAACACTGAAGCTTTCTTT. Protein: CASSLIGGGNTEAFF.

This clone was picked up a small number of times. The chain joins TRBV19 to TRBJ1-2; D is undetermined. This CDR3 spans 16 amino acids. V gave up 5 bases and J gave up 10 bases, with 26 bases separating them. Germline CDR1 LNHDA, CDR2 SQIVND (reference sequence). The CDR3 reads CASSYRSILGWLYYTF. The CDR3, as DNA: TGTGCCAGTAGTTACCGGAGTATATTAGGCTGGCTCTACTACACCTTC.

The chain recombines TRBV6-4 with TRBJ2-7; the match to TRBD2 covers 10 bases. This CDR3 has 15 residues. Germline lookup yields CDR1 MRHNA and CDR2 SNTAGT. V shed 3 bases and J 7 bases; nucleotides not matched to a gene: 9. Written as DNA, the CDR3 is TGTGCCAGCAGTGAACAAGCGGGAGGGCCTGGGGAGCAGTACTTC. It specifies CASSEQAGGPGEQYF.

V is TRBV18 and J is TRBJ2-2, with D possibly TRBD2 on 6 matching bases. CDR1 is KGHSH, CDR2 LQKENI, per germline. There are 15 residues in the CDR3. Trimming cost V 6 bases and J 0 bases, with 11 bases left between them. CDR3 DNA sequence: TGTGCCAGCTCCGGAGGGGCTGCGAACACCGGGGAGCTGTTTTTT. As protein: CASSGGAANTGELFF.

The V and J genes are TRBV30 and TRBJ2-3; 7 nucleotides agree with TRBD2. This CDR3 has 14 amino acids. Germline V gives CDR1 GTSNPN, CDR2 SVGIG (reference sequence). V shed 0 bases and J 5 bases; nucleotides not matched to a gene: 5. The CDR3 sequence: CAWSVGVAGDTQYF. CDR3 DNA sequence: TGTGCCTGGAGTGTAGGGGTAGCGGGAGATACGCAGTATTTT.

The genes are TRBV29-1 and TRBJ1-1, with 7 bases identical to TRBD1. The CDR3 sequence is 18 residues long. Germline V CDR1 and CDR2: SQVTM, ANQGSEA. The ends lost 6 bases at V and 0 bases at J; junction bases unmatched: 19. The CDR3 reads CSVVSWTGTVAMNTEAFF. The CDR3 DNA follows: TGCAGCGTCGTGTCCTGGACCGGGACAGTAGCCATGAACACTGAAGCTTTCTTT.

This rearrangement joins TRBV5-1 to TRBJ2-1; possible D gene TRBD2, 5 bases. Germline V gene lookup returns CDR1 SGHRS and CDR2 YFSETQ. The CDR3 is 14 amino acids. The germline V and J ends were trimmed by 0 bases and 2 bases, with 6 bases remaining between them. The CDR3 DNA follows: TGCGCCAGCAGCTTGGCCGGGACCTACAATGAGCAGTTCTTC. Residues: CASSLAGTYNEQFF. The full variable domain, completed using reference TRBV5-1 and TRBJ2-1, is KAGVTQTPRYLIKTRGQQVTLSCSPISGHRSVSWYQQTPGQGLQFLFEYFSETQRNKGNFPGRFSGRQFSNSRSEMNVSTLELGDSALYLCASSLAGTYNEQFFGPGTRLTVL.

The rearrangement uses TRBV9 and TRBJ2-1; 8 positions agree with TRBD1. The germline V gene has CDR1 SGDLS and CDR2 YYNGEE. There are 17 residues in the CDR3. After removal of 5 bases from V and 0 bases from J, the junction contained 10 bases not matched to a gene. The CDR3 is CASSSDRVLISYNEQFF. The CDR3 coding sequence is TGTGCCAGCAGTTCGGACAGGGTCTTAATCTCCTACAATGAGCAGTTCTTC.